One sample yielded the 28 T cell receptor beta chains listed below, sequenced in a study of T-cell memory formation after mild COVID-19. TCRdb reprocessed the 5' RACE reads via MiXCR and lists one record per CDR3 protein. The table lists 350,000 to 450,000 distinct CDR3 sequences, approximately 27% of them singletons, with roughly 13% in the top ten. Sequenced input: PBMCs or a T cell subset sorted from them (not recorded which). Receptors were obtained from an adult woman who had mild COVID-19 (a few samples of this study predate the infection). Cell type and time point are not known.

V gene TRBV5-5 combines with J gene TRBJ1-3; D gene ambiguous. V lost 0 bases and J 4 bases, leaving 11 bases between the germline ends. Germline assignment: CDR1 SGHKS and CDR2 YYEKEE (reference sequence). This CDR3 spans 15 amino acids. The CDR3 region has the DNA TGTGCCAGCAGCTTGGAGGCAGGAGCCGGAAACACCATATATTTT. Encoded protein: CASSLEAGAGNTIYF.

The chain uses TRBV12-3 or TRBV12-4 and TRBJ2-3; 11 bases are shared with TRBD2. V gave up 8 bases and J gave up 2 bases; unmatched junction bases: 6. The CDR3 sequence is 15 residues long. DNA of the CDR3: TGTGCCAGCGGAAAGGGACTAGCGGCCACAGATACGCAGTATTTT. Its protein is CASGKGLAATDTQYF.

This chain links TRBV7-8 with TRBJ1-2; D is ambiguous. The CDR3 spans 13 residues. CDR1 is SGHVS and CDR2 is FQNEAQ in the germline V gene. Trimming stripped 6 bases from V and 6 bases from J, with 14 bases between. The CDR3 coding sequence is TGTGCCAGCAGTCATACAGTGGAGAATGGCTACACCTTC. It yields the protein CASSHTVENGYTF.

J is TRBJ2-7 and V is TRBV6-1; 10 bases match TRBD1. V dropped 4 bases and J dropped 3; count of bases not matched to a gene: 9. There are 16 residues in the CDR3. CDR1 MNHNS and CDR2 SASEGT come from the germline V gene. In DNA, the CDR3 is TGTGCCAGCAGTGGGGCGGGGACAGGGGCTCGCTACGAGCAGTACTTC. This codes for CASSGAGTGARYEQYF.

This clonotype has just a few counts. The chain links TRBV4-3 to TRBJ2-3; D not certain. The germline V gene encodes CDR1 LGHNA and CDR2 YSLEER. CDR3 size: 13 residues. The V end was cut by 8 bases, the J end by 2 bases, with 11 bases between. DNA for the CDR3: TGCGCCAGCTCCACCTCCTACACAGATACGCAGTATTTT. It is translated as CASSTSYTDTQYF.

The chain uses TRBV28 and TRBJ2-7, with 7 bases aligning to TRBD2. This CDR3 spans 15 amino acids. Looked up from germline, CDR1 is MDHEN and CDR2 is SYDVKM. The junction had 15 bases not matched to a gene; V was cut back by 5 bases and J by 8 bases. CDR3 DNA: TGTGCCAGCAGTCCACCTGGGGGGAGGGAGTTGAAGCAGTACTTC. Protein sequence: CASSPPGGRELKQYF.

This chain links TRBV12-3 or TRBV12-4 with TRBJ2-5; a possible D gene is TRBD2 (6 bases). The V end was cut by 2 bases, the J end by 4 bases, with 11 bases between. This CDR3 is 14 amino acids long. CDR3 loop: CASSLSGVPETQYF. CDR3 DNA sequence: TGTGCCAGCAGTTTATCGGGAGTTCCAGAGACCCAGTACTTC.

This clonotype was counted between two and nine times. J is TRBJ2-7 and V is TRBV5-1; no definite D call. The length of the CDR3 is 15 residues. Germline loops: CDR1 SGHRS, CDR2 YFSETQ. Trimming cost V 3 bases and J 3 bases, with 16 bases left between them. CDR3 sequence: CASSWQPTQDYEQYF. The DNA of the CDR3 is TGCGCCAGCAGCTGGCAACCAACTCAAGACTACGAGCAGTACTTC.

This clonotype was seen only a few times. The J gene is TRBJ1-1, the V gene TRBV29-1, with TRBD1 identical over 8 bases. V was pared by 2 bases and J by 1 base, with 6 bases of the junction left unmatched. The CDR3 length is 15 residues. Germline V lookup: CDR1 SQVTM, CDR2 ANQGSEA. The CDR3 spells CSVERLGTGNTEAFF. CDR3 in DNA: TGCAGCGTTGAAAGGCTGGGGACAGGGAACACTGAAGCTTTCTTT. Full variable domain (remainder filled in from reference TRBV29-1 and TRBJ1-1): SAVISQKPSRDICQRGTSLTIQCQVDSQVTMMFWYRQQPGQSLTLIATANQGSEATYESGFVIDKFPISRPNLTFSTLTVSNMSPEDSSIYLCSVERLGTGNTEAFFGQGTRLTVV.

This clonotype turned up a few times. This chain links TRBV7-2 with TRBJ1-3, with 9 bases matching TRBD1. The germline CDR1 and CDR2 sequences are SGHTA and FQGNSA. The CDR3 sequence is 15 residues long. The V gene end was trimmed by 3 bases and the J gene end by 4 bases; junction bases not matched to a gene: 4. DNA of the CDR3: TGTGCCAGCAGCTTTGGGACAGGGAAGGGAAACACCATATATTTT. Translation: CASSFGTGKGNTIYF.

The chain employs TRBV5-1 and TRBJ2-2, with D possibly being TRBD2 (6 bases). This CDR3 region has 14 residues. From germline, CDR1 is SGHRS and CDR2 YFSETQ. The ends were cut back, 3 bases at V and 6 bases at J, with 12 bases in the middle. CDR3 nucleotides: TGCGCCAGCAGCTGGGACTGGTTGTCCGGGGAGCTGTTTTTT. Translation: CASSWDWLSGELFF.

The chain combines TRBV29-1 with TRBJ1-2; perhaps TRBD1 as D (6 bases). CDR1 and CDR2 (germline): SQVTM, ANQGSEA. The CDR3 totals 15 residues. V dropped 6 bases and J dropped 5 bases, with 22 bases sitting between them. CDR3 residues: CSVDQGQPAMYGYTF. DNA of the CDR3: TGCAGCGTCGACCAAGGACAGCCAGCTATGTATGGCTACACCTTC.

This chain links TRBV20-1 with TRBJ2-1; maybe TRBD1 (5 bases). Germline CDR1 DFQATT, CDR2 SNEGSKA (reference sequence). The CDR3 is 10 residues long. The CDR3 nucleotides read TGCAGGGCATCGACAGATGAGCAGTTCTTC. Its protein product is CRASTDEQFF.

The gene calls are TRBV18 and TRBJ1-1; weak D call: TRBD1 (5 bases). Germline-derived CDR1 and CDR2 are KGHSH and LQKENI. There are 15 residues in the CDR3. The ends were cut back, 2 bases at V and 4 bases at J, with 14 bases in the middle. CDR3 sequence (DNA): TGTGCCAGCTCACCAAGTCCGGGGCATGGCACTGAAGCTTTCTTT. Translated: CASSPSPGHGTEAFF.

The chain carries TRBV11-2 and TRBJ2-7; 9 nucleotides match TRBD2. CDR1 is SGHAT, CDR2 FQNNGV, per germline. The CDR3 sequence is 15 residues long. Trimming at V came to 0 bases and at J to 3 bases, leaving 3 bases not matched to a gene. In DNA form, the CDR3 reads TGTGCCAGCAGCTTAGAGCTAGCGGGATACTACGAGCAGTACTTC. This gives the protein CASSLELAGYYEQYF.

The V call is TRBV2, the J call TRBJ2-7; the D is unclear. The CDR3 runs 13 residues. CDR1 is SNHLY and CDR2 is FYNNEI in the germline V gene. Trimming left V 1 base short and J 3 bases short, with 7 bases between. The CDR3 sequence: CASSEGWGYEQYF. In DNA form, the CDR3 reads TGTGCCAGCAGTGAAGGGTGGGGCTACGAGCAGTACTTC. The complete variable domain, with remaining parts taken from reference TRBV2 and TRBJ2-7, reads EPEVTQTPSHQVTQMGQEVILRCVPISNHLYFYWYRQILGQKVEFLVSFYNNEISEKSEIFDDQFSVERPDGSNFTLKIRSTKLEDSAMYFCASSEGWGYEQYFGPGTRLTVT.

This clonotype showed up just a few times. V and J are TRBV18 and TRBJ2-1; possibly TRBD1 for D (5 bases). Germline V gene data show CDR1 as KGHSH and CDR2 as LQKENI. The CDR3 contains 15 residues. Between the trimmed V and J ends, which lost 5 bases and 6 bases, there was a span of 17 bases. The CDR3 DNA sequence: TGTGCCAGCTCATCCCTAAATCAGGGATTCAATGAGCAGTTCTTC. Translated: CASSSLNQGFNEQFF.

The CDR3 DNA follows: TGTGCCAGTAAACCCTCCACTAACTATGGCTACACCTTC. The encoded protein is CASKPSTNYGYTF. The rearrangement uses TRBV19 and TRBJ1-2; D ambiguous. V lost 7 bases and J 0 bases, leaving 9 bases between the germline ends. The germline CDR1 and CDR2 sequences are LNHDA and SQIVND (reference sequence). The CDR3 is 13 residues long.

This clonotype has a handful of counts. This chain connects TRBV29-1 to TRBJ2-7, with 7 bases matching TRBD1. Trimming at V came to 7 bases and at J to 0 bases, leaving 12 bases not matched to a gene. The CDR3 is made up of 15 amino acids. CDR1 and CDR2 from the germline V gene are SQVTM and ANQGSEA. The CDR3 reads CSATFDRADSYEQYF. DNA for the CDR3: TGCAGCGCAACCTTTGACAGGGCCGACTCCTACGAGCAGTACTTC.

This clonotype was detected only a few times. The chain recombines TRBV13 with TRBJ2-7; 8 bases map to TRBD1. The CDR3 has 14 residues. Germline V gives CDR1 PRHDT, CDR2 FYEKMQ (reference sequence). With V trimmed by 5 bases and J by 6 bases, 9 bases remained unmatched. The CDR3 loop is CASSLPRGPGEQYF. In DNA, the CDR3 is TGTGCCAGCAGCCTCCCCAGGGGGCCGGGCGAGCAGTACTTC.

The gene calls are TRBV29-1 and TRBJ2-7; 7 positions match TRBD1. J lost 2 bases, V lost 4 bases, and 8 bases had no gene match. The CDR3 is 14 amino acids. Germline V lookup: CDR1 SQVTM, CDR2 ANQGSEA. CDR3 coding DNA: TGCAGCGTTGTTGACGTGGGACAGCCCTACGAGCAGTACTTC. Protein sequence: CSVVDVGQPYEQYF.

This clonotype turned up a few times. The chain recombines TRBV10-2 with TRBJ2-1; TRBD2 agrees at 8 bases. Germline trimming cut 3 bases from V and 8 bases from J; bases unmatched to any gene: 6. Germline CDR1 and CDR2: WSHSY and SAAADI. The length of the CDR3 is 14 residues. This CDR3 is CASSDVAGWDEQFF. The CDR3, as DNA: TGCGCCAGCAGTGACGTAGCGGGGTGGGATGAGCAGTTCTTC.

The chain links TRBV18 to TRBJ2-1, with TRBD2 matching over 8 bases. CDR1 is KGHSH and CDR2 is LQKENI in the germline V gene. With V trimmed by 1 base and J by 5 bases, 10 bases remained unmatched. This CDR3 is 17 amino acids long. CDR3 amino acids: CASSPRSGSGEDNEQFF. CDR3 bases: TGTGCCAGCTCACCACGGAGCGGGAGCGGTGAGGACAATGAGCAGTTCTTC.

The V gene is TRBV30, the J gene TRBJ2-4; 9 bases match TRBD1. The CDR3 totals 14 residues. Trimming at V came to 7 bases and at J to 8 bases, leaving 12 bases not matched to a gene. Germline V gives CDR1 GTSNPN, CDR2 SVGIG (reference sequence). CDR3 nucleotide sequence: TGTGCCTACTGGGACAGGGAGGGTGTGGACATTCAGTACTTC. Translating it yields CAYWDREGVDIQYF.

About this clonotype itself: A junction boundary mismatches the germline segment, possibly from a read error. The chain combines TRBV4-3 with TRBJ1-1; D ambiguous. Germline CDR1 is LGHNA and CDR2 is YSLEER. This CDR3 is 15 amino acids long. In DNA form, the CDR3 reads TGCGCCAGCAGCCAAGAAAGGCAGATGAACAATGAAGCTTTCTTT. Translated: CASSQERQMNNEAFF.

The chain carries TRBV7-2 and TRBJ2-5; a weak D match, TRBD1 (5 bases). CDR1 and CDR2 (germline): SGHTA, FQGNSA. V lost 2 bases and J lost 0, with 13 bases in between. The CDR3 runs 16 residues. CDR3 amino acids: CASSLWAVGDQETQYF. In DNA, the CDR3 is TGTGCCAGCAGCTTATGGGCTGTAGGGGACCAAGAGACCCAGTACTTC.

As DNA, the CDR3 is TGTGCCAGCAGCTTAGGGTCGACCGCACGGGGTGAAAAACTGTTTTTT. Its protein product is CASSLGSTARGEKLFF. The chain employs TRBV7-9 and TRBJ1-4; no clear D gene. V was pared by 1 base and J by 7 bases, with 16 bases between. The length of the CDR3 is 16 residues. The germline V gene has CDR1 SEHNR and CDR2 FQNEAQ (reference sequence).

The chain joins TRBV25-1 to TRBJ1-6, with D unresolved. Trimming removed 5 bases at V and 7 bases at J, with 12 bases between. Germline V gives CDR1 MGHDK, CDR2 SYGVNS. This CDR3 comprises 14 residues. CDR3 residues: CASSPAGRNSPLHF. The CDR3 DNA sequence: TGTGCCAGCAGTCCAGCGGGAAGAAATTCACCCCTCCACTTT.